This T cell receptor (beta chain) is from a study of T cell responses to AZD1222 COVID-19 vaccine. Whole-study results and caveats: The study reported that nearly half of spike-specific TCRs target unmutated variant regions. Only a handful of AZD1222 recipients, more than five in all, had baseline seropositivity. Mapped onto spike, vaccine-associated CD4 TCRs spanned it and were dominant at 160-218 and 743-854. Clonal diversity was possibly underestimated; the donors were predominantly white British and more often female.

This clone was observed a single time. What it binds is unknown. Assay used: immunoSEQ multiplex PCR; TCRdb lists only in-frame clones, some missing. The table includes about 140,000 clones, roughly 92% detected once. The CDR3 contains 13 residues. CDR1 is SGHTA and CDR2 is FQGNSA in the germline V gene. The V gene lost 4 bases and the J gene lost 11 bases, with 17 bases spanning the gap. V usage is TRBV7-2 and J usage is TRBJ1-1; D gene uncertain. The receptor was derived from an adult who received the AZD1222 COVID-19 vaccine. Sequences were derived from peripheral blood, sampled 28 days after the second AZD1222 dose. CDR3 in DNA: TGTGCCAGCAGCTCGGACTACTTACGTAAGGCTTTCTTT. Its translation: CASSSDYLRKAFF.